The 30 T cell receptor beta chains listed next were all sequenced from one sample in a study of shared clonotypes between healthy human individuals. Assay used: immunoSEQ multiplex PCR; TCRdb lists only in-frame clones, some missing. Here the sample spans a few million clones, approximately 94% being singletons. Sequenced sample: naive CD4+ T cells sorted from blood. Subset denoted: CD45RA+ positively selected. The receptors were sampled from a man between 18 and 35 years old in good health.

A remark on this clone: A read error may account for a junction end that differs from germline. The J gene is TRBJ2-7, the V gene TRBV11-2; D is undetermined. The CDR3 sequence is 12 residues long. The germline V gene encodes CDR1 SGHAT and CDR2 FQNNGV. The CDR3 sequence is CASSFPLLGKSF. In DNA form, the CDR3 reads TGTGCCAGCAGCTTCCCTCTGCTGGGGAAGTCCTTC.

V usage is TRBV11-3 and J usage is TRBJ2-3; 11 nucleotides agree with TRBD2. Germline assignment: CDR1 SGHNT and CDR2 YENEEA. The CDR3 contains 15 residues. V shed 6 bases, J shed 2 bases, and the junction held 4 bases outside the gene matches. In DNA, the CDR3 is TGTGCCAGCAGTACTAGCGGGGGACCCACAGATACGCAGTATTTT. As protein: CASSTSGGPTDTQYF.

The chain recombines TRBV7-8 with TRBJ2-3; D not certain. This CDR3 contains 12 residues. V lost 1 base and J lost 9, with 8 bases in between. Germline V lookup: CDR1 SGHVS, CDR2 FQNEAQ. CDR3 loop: CASSLEKGTQYF. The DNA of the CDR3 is TGTGCCAGCAGCTTAGAGAAGGGCACGCAGTATTTT.

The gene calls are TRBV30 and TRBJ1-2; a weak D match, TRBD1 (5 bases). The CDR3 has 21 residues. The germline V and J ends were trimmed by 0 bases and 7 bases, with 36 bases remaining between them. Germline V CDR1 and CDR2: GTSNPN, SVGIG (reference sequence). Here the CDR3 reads CAWSVPLIGRALTPRVGGYTF. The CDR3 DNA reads TGTGCCTGGAGTGTACCCCTTATAGGAAGAGCGCTAACTCCCAGGGTTGGTGGCTACACCTTC. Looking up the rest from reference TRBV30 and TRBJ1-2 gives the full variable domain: SQTIHQWPATLVQPVGSPLSLECTVEGTSNPNLYWYRQAAGRGLQLLFYSVGIGQISSEVPQNLSASRPQDRQFILSSKKLLLSDSGFYLCAWSVPLIGRALTPRVGGYTFGSGTRLTVV.

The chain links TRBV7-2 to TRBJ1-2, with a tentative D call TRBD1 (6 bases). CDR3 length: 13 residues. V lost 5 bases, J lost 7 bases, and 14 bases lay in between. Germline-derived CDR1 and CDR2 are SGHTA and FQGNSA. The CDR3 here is CASSLSRGSGYTF. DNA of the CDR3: TGTGCCAGCAGCCTATCCAGGGGATCTGGCTACACCTTC.

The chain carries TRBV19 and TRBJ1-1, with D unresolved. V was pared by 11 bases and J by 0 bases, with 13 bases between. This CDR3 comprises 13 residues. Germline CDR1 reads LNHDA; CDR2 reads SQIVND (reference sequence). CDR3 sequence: CAYRTELNTEAFF. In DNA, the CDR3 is TGTGCCTATAGAACAGAGTTGAACACTGAAGCTTTCTTT.

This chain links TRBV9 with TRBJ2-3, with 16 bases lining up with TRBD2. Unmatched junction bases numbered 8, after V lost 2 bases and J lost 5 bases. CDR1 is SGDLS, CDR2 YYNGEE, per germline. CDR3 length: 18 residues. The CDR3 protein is CASSVGTSGRAGVDTQYF. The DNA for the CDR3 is TGTGCCAGCAGCGTCGGGACTAGCGGGAGGGCCGGGGTAGATACGCAGTATTTT. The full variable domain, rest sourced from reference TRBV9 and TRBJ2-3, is DSGVTQTPKHLITATGQRVTLRCSPRSGDLSVYWYQQSLDQGLQFLIQYYNGEERAKGNILERFSAQQFPDLHSELNLSSLELGDSALYFCASSVGTSGRAGVDTQYFGPGTRLTVL.

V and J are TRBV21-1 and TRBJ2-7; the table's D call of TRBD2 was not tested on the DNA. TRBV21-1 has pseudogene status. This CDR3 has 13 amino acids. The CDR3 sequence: CASSKINTYEQYF. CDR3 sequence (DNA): TGTGCCAGCAGCAAAATAAATACCTACGAGCAGTACTTC.

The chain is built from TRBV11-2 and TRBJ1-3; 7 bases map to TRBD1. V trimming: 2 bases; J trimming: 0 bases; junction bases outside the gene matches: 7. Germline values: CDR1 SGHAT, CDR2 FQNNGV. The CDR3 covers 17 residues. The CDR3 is CASSLFGTASSGNTIYF. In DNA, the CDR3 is TGTGCCAGCAGCTTATTCGGGACAGCGAGCTCTGGAAACACCATATATTTT.

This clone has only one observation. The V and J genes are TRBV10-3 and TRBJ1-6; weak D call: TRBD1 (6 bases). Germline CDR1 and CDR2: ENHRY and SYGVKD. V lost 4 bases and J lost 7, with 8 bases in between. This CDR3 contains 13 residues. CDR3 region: CAISADSNSPLHF. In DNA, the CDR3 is TGTGCCATCAGTGCGGACAGCAATTCACCCCTCCACTTT.

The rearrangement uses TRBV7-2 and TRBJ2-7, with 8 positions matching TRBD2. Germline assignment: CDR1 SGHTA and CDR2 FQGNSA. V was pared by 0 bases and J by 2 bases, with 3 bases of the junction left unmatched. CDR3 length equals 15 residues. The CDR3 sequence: CASSLAYGGAYEQYF. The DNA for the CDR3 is TGTGCCAGCAGCTTAGCGTACGGGGGGGCCTACGAGCAGTACTTC.

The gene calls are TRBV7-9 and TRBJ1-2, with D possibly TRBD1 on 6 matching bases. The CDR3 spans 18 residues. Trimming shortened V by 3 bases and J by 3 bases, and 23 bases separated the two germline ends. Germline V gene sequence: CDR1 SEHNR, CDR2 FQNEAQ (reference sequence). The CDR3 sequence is CASSLSGQGRLRDYGYTF. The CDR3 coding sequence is TGTGCCAGCAGCTTGAGTGGGCAGGGGCGGTTAAGGGACTATGGCTACACCTTC.

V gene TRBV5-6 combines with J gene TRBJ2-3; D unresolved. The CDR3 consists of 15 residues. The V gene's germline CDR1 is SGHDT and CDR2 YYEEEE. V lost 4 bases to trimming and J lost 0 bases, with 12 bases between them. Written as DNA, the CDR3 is TGTGCCAGCAGCCGTTACAAATTTAGCACAGATACGCAGTATTTT. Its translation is CASSRYKFSTDTQYF.

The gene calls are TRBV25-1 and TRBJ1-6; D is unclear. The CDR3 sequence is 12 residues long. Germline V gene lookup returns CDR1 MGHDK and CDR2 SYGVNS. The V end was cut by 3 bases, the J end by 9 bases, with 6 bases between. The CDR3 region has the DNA TGTGCCAGCAGTGATGTACGTTCACCCCTCCACTTT. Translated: CASSDVRSPLHF.

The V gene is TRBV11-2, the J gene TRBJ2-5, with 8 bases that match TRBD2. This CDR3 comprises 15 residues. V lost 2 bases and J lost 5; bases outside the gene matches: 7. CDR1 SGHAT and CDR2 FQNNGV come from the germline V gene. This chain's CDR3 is CASSLSGGARETQYF. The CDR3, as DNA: TGTGCCAGCAGCTTATCCGGGGGGGCAAGGGAGACCCAGTACTTC. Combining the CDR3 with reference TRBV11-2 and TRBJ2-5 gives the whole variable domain EAGVAQSPRYKIIEKRQSVAFWCNPISGHATLYWYQQILGQGPKLLIQFQNNGVVDDSQLPKDRFSAERLKGVDSTLKIQPAKLEDSAVYLCASSLSGGARETQYFGPGTRLLVL.

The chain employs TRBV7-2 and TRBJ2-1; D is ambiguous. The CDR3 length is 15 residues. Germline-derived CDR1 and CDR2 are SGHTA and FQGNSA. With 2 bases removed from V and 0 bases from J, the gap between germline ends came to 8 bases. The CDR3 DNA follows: TGTGCCAGCAGCTTAAGTCGGCCCTCCTACAATGAGCAGTTCTTC. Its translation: CASSLSRPSYNEQFF.

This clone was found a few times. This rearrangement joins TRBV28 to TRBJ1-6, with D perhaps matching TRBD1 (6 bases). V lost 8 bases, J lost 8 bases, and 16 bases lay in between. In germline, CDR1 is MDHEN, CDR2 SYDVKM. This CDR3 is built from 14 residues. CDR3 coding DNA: TGTGCCAGCTGTGTTTCAGGGGCGGATTCACCCCTCCACTTT. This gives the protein CASCVSGADSPLHF.

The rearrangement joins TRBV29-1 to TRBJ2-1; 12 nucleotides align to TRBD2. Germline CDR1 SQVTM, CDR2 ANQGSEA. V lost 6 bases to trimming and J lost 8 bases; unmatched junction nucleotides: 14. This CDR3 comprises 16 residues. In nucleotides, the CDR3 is TGCAGCGTATTTGACGGTGCTAGCGGGGGGGTCTATGAGCAGTTCTTC. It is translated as CSVFDGASGGVYEQFF.

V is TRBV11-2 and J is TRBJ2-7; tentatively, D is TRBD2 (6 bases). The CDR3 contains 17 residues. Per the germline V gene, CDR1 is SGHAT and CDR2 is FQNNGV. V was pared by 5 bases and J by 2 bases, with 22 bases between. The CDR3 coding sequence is TGTGCCAGCAGCCCCCTGAGTGGGGGGAGGTCCACCTACGAGCAGTACTTC. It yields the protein CASSPLSGGRSTYEQYF. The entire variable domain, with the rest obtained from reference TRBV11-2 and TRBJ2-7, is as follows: EAGVAQSPRYKIIEKRQSVAFWCNPISGHATLYWYQQILGQGPKLLIQFQNNGVVDDSQLPKDRFSAERLKGVDSTLKIQPAKLEDSAVYLCASSPLSGGRSTYEQYFGPGTRLTVT.

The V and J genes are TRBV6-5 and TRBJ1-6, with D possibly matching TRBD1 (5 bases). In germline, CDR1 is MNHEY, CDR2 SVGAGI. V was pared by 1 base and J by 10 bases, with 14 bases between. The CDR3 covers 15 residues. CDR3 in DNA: TGTGCCAGCAGTTACTTGGAGGGGACCGCCTCACCCCTCCACTTT. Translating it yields CASSYLEGTASPLHF.

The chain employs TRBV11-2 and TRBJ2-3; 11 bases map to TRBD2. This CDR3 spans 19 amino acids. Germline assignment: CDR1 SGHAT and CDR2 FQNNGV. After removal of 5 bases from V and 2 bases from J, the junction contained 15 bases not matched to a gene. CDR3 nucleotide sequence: TGTGCCAGCAGCCCTCTTGCCGTAATACTAGCGGGAGTCACAGATACGCAGTATTTT. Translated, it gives CASSPLAVILAGVTDTQYF.

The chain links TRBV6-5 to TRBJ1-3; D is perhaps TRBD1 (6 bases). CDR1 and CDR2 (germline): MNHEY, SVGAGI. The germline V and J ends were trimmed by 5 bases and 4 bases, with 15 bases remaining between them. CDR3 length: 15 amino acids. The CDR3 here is CASSTGSWVGNTIYF. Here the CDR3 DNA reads TGTGCCAGCAGTACAGGGTCCTGGGTGGGAAACACCATATATTTT.

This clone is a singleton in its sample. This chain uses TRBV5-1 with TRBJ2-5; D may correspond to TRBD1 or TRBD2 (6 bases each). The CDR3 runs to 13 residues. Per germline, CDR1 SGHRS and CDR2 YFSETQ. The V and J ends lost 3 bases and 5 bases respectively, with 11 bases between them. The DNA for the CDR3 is TGCGCCAGCAGCTACAGGGAGGCGGAGACCCAGTACTTC. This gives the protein CASSYREAETQYF.

The CDR3 protein is CASTIVPGELFF. The CDR3 nucleotides read TGTGCCAGCACCATTGTTCCCGGGGAGCTGTTTTTT. The chain carries TRBV2 and TRBJ2-2; D call uncertain. The CDR3 has 12 amino acids. The germline V gene has CDR1 SNHLY and CDR2 FYNNEI. V lost 7 bases and J 6 bases, leaving 9 bases between the germline ends.

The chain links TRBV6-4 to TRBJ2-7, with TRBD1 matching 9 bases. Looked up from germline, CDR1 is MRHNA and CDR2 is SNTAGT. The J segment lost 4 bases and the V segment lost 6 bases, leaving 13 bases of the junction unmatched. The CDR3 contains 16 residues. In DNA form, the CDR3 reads TGTGCCAGCAGCGCCGAACCGGGACAGGGTCCGTACGAGCAGTACTTC. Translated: CASSAEPGQGPYEQYF.

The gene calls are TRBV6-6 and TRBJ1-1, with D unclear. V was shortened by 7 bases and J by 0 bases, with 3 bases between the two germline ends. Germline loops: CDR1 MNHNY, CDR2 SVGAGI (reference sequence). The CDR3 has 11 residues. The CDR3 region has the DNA TGTGCCAGCACAGTGAACACTGAAGCTTTCTTT. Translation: CASTVNTEAFF.

CDR3 DNA sequence: TGTGCCAGCAGTAAACAGGGGGAGCAAGAGACCCAGTACTTC. Its protein product is CASSKQGEQETQYF. The gene calls are TRBV28 and TRBJ2-5, with 8 positions matching TRBD1. The length of the CDR3 is 14 residues. Germline loops: CDR1 MDHEN, CDR2 SYDVKM. With V trimmed by 5 bases and J by 2 bases, 4 bases remained unmatched.

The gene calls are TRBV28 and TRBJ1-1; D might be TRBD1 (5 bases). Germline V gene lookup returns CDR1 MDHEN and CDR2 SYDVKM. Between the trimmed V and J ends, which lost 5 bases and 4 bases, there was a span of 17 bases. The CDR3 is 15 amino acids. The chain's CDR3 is CASSPQTVGATEAFF. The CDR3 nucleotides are TGTGCCAGCAGTCCTCAGACAGTTGGGGCCACTGAAGCTTTCTTT.

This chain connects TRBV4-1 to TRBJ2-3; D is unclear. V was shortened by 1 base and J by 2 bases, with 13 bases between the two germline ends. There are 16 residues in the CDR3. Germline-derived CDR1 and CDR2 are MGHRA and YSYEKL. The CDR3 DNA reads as TGCGCCAGCAGCCAAGGGAGAGGATCAATCACAGATACGCAGTATTTT. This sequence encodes CASSQGRGSITDTQYF.

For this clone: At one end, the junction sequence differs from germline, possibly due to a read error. The CDR3 region is CASRLGGVREETQYF. CDR3 nucleotides: TGTGCCAGCAGATTAGGGGGGGTCAGGGAGGAGACCCAGTACTTC. The genes are TRBV7-2 and TRBJ2-5; weak D call: TRBD2 (7 bases). The CDR3 consists of 15 residues. Germline CDR1 SGHTA, CDR2 FQGNSA.